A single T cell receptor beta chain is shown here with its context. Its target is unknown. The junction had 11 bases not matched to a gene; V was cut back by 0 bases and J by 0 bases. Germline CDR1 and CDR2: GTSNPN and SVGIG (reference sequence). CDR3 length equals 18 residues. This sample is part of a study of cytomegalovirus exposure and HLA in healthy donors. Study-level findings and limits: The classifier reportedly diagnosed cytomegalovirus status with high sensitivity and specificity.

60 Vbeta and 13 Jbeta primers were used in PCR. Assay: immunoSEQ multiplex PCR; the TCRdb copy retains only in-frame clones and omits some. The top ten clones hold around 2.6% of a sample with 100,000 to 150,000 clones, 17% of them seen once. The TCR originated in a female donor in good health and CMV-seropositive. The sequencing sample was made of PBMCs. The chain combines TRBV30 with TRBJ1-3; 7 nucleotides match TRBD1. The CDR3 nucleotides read TGTGCCTGGAGTGTACTCCGGGACAGCCATTTCTCTGGAAACACCATATATTTT. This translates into CAWSVLRDSHFSGNTIYF.